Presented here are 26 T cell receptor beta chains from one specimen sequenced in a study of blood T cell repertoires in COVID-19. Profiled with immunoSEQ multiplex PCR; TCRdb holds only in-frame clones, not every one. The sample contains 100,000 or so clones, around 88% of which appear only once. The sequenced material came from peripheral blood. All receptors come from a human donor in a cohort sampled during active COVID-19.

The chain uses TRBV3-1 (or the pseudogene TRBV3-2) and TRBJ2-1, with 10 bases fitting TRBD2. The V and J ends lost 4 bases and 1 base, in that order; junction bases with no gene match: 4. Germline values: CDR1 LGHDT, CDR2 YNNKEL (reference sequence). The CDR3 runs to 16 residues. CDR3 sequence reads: CASSLLAGGSYNEQFF. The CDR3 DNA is TGTGCCAGCAGCCTCTTAGCGGGGGGTTCCTACAATGAGCAGTTCTTC.

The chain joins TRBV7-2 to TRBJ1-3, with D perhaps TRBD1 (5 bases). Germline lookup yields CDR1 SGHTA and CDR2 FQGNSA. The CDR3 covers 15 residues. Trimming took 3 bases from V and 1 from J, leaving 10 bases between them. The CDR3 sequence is CASSLAGTSGNTIYF. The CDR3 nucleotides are TGTGCCAGCAGCTTGGCAGGGACTTCTGGAAACACCATATATTTT. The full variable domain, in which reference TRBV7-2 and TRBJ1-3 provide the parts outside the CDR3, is GAGVSQSPSNKVTEKGKDVELRCDPISGHTALYWYRQSLGQGLEFLIYFQGNSAPDKSGLPSDRFSAERTGGSVSTLTIQRTQQEDSAVYLCASSLAGTSGNTIYFGEGSWLTVV.

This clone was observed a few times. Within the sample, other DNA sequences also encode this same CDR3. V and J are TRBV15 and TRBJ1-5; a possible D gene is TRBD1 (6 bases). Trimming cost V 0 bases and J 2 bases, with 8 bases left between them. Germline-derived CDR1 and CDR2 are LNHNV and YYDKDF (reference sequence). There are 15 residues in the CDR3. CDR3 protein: CATSRDPGGNQPQHF. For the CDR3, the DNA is TGTGCCACCAGCAGAGATCCAGGGGGCAATCAGCCCCAGCATTTT.

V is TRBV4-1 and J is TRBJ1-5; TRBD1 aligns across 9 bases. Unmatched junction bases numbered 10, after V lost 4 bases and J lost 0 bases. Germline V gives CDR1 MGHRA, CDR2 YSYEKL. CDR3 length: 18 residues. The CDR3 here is CASSPGQGPMHSNQPQHF. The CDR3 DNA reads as TGCGCCAGCAGCCCGGGACAGGGTCCAATGCATAGCAATCAGCCCCAGCATTTT.

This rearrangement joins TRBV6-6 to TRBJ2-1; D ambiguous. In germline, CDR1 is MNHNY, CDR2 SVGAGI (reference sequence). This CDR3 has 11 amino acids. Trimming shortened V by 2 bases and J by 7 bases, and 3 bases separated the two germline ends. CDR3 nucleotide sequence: TGTGCCAGCAGTTACGCGAATGAGCAGTTCTTC. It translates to CASSYANEQFF.

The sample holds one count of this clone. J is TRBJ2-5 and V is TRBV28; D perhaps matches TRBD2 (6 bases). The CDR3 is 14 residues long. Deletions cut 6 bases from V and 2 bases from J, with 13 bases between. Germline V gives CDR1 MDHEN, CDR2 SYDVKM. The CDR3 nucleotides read TGTGCCAGCAGACCTGGACTATTACAAGAGACCCAGTACTTC. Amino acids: CASRPGLLQETQYF.

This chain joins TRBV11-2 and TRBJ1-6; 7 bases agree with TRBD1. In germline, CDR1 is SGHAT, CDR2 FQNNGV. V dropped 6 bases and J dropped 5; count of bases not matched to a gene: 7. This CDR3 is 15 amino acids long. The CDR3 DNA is TGTGCCAGCAGGACAACAGGGGTTAATAATTCACCCCTCCACTTT. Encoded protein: CASRTTGVNNSPLHF.

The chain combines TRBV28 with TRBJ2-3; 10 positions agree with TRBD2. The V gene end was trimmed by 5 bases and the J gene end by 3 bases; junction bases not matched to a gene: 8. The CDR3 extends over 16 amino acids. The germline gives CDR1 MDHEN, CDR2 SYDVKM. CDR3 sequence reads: CASSATSGHFTDTQYF. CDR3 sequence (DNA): TGTGCCAGCAGTGCGACTAGCGGGCACTTTACAGATACGCAGTATTTT.

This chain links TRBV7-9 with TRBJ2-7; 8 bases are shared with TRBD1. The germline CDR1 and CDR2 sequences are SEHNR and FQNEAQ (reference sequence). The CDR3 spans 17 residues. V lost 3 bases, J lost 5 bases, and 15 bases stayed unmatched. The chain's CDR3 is CASSFRGSGGAFDEQYF. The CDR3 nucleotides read TGTGCCAGCAGCTTTAGGGGCTCAGGGGGCGCTTTCGACGAGCAGTACTTC.

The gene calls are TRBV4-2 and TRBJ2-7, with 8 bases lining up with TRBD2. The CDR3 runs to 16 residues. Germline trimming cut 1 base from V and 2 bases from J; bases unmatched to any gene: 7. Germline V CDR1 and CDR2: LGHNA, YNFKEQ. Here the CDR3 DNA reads TGTGCCAGCAGCCAAGGGTCAACGGGAGGGCCCTACGAGCAGTACTTC. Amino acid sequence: CASSQGSTGGPYEQYF.

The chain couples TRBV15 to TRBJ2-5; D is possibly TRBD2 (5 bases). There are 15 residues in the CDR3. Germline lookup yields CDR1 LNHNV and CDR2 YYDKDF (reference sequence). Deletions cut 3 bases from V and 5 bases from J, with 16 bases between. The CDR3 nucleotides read TGTGCCACCAGCAGGGACGACCGGGGTGTCGAGACCCAGTACTTC. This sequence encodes CATSRDDRGVETQYF.

The CDR3 DNA sequence: TGTGCCAGCAGTACCGTTAGCGGGAGATCTCTAGAGTTCTTC. Protein product: CASSTVSGRSLEFF. This rearrangement joins TRBV2 to TRBJ2-1, with 9 bases that match TRBD2. The germline V gene encodes CDR1 SNHLY and CDR2 FYNNEI. The CDR3 runs to 14 residues. J gave up 14 bases and V 5 bases, and 13 bases lay outside the gene matches.

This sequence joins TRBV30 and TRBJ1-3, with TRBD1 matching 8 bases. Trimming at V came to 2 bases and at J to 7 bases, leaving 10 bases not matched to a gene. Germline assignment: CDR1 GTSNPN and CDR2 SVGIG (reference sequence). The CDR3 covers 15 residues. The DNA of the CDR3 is TGTGCCTGGAGTCGCGGACAGGGAGAAGGGAACACCATATATTTT. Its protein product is CAWSRGQGEGNTIYF. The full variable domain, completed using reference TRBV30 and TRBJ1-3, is SQTIHQWPATLVQPVGSPLSLECTVEGTSNPNLYWYRQAAGRGLQLLFYSVGIGQISSEVPQNLSASRPQDRQFILSSKKLLLSDSGFYLCAWSRGQGEGNTIYFGEGSWLTVV.

The DNA for the CDR3 is TGCAGTGCTAGTCCCCCGGGGCGGGGTTACGAGCAGTACTTC. Its protein product is CSASPPGRGYEQYF. The V and J genes are TRBV20-1 and TRBJ2-7; D perhaps matches TRBD2 (6 bases). Trimming took 3 bases from V and 4 from J, leaving 16 bases between them. The CDR3 spans 14 residues. CDR1 DFQATT and CDR2 SNEGSKA come from the germline V gene (reference sequence).

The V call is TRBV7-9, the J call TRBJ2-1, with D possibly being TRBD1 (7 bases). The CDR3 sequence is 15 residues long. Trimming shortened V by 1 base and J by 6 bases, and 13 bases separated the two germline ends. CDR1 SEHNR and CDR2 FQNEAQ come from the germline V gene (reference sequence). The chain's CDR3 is CASSLGGGGLNEQFF. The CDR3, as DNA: TGTGCCAGCAGCTTAGGTGGAGGGGGCCTCAATGAGCAGTTCTTC.

Here the CDR3 reads CASSPGTSGGYNEQFF. CDR3 DNA: TGCGCCAGCAGCCCTGGGACTAGCGGGGGGTACAATGAGCAGTTCTTC. V usage is TRBV5-1 and J usage is TRBJ2-1, with 15 bases aligning to TRBD2. The V gene's germline CDR1 is SGHRS and CDR2 YFSETQ. The CDR3 loop spans 16 amino acids. Losses at the gene ends were 4 bases for V and 4 bases for J; bases not matched to a gene: 3.

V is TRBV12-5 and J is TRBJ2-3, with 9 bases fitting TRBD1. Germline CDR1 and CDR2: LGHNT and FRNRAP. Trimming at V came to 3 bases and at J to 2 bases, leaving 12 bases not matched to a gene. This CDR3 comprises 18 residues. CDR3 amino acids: CASGFNRDGTGITDTQYF. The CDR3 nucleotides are TGTGCTAGTGGTTTCAACCGAGACGGGACAGGGATCACAGATACGCAGTATTTT.

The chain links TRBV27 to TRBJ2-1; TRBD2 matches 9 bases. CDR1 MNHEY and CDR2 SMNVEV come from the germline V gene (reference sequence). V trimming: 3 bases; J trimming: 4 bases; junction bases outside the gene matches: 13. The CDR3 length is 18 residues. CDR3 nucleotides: TGTGCCAGCAGTTTTCGGAGACTAGCGGCTCCGGCATACAATGAGCAGTTCTTC. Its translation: CASSFRRLAAPAYNEQFF.

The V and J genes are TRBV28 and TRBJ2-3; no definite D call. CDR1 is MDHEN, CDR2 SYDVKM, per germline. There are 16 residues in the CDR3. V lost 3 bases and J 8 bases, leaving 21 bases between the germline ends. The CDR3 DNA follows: TGTGCCAGCAGTTTTGGCCGGAGTATTCCCCTTGGTACGCAGTATTTT. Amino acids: CASSFGRSIPLGTQYF.

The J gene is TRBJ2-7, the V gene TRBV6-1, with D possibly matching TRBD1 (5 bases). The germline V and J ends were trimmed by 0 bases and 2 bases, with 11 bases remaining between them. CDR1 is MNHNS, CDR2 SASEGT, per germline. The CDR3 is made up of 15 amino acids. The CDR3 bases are TGTGCCAGCAGTGAAGCGTGGGGCAGGACCTACGAGCAGTACTTC. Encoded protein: CASSEAWGRTYEQYF.

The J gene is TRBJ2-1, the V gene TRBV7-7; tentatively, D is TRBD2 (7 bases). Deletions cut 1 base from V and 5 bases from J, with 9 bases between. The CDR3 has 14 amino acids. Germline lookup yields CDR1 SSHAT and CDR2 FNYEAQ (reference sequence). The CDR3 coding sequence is TGTGCCAGCAGCTTAGAGGGGGGGAACAATGAGCAGTTCTTC. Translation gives CASSLEGGNNEQFF.

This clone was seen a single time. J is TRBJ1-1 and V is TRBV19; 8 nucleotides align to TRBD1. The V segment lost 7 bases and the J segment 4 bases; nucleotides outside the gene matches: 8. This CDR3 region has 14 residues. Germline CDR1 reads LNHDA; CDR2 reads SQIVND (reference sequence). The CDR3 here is CASIYSTGATEAFF. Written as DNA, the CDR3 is TGTGCCAGTATTTATTCGACAGGGGCCACTGAAGCTTTCTTT.

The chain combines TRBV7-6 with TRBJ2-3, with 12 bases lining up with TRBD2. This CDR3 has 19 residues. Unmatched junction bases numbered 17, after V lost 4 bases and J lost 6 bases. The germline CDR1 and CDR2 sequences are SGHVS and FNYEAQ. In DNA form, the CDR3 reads TGTGCCAGCAGCTCCGAAACACCTGGACTAGCGGGATCGACCGATACGCAGTATTTT. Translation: CASSSETPGLAGSTDTQYF.

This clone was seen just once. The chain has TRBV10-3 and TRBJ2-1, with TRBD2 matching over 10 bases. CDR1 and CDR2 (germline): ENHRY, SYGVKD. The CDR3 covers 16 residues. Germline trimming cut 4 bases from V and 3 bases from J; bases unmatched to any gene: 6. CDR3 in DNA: TGTGCCATCAGTGGAGAAGCGGGAGGGATCTACAATGAGCAGTTCTTC. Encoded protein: CAISGEAGGIYNEQFF.

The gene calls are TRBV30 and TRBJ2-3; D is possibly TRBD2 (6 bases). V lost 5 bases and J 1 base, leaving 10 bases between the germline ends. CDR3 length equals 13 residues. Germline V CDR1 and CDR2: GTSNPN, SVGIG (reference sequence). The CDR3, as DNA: TGTGCCTGGGAGAAGCGGGGCACAGATACGCAGTATTTT. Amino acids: CAWEKRGTDTQYF.

Here the CDR3 reads CASRTGNQPQHF. CDR3 in DNA: TGTGCCAGTAGGACAGGGAATCAGCCCCAGCATTTT. The rearrangement uses TRBV6-5 and TRBJ1-5, with 8 bases matching TRBD1. CDR3 length equals 12 residues. Germline CDR1 and CDR2: MNHEY and SVGAGI. After removal of 9 bases from V and 4 bases from J, the junction contained 2 bases not matched to a gene.